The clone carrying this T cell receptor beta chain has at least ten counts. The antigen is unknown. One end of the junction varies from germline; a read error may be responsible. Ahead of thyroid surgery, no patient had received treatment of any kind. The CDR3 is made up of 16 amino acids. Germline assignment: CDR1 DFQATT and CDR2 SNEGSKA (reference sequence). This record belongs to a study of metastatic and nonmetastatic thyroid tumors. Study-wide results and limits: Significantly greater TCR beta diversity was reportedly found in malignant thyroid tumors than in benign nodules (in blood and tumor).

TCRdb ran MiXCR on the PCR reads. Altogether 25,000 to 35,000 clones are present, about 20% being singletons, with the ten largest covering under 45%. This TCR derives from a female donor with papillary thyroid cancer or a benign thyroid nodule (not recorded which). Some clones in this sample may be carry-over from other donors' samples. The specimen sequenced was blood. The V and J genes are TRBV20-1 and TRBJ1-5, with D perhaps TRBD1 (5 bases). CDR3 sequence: CSARDGADYSNQPQHF. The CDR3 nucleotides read TGCAGTGCAAGAGACGGGGCAGATTATAGCAATCAGCCCCAGCATTTT.